Each of the 5 T cell receptor beta chains below was sequenced from the same sample in a study of T cell changes during pregnancy in multiple sclerosis. Profiling relied on immunoSEQ multiplex PCR, and the TCRdb table lists in-frame clones only, not all of them. Of under 100,000 clones listed, around 90% are singletons. Sequencing used peripheral blood, obtained in the first trimester of pregnancy. The source of these receptors is a female donor in good health, enrolled as a control in a pregnancy study.

The V call is TRBV27, the J call TRBJ2-2; tentative D call: TRBD2 (5 bases). V was shortened by 9 bases and J by 4 bases, with 24 bases between the two germline ends. Per the germline V gene, CDR1 is MNHEY and CDR2 is SMNVEV (reference sequence). CDR3 size: 17 residues. As DNA, the CDR3 is TGTGCCAGAAACCCAAGGAGGCAGAAGAAGTGCACCGGGGAGCTGTTTTTT. Protein: CARNPRRQKKCTGELFF.

The chain recombines TRBV6-4 with TRBJ2-3; D gene uncertain. V lost 5 bases and J 6 bases, leaving 15 bases between the germline ends. The CDR3 loop spans 14 amino acids. CDR1 and CDR2 from the germline V gene are MRHNA and SNTAGT. In nucleotides, the CDR3 is TGTGCCAGCAGTCCAGGCAGCTCCCCTGATACGCAGTATTTT. This encodes CASSPGSSPDTQYF.

This rearrangement joins TRBV5-6 to TRBJ2-3; D is perhaps TRBD1 (6 bases). Deletions cut 1 base from V and 2 bases from J, with 11 bases between. This CDR3 is built from 15 residues. Germline V CDR1 and CDR2: SGHDT, YYEEEE. CDR3 nucleotides: TGTGCCAGCAGCTTGTTCGACAGGAACACAGATACGCAGTATTTT. It codes for CASSLFDRNTDTQYF.

The chain combines TRBV30 with TRBJ2-5; TRBD2 aligns across 9 bases. The CDR3 runs 13 residues. The V gene end was trimmed by 8 bases and the J gene end by 3 bases; junction bases not matched to a gene: 7. Germline lookup yields CDR1 GTSNPN and CDR2 SVGIG (reference sequence). CDR3: CARSASGEETQYF. The CDR3 region has the DNA TGTGCCCGCTCTGCTAGCGGGGAAGAGACCCAGTACTTC.

The chain is built from TRBV7-2 and TRBJ1-5; TRBD1 might be the D (6 bases). V gave up 0 bases and J gave up 7 bases, with 13 bases separating them. The CDR3 is made up of 15 amino acids. Germline loops: CDR1 SGHTA, CDR2 FQGNSA. This CDR3 is CASSLATGFEQPQHF. In DNA, the CDR3 is TGTGCCAGCAGCTTAGCTACAGGGTTTGAACAGCCCCAGCATTTT.